Below, 7 T cell receptor beta chains from the same sample are listed, as sequenced in a study of T cell responses to AZD1222 COVID-19 vaccine. Libraries were prepared by immunoSEQ multiplex PCR; TCRdb keeps only in-frame clonotypes and omits some of them. The sample includes 90,000 to 150,000 clones, approximately 90% of them seen just once. Here the sequenced sample was peripheral blood, taken on day 0 of AZD1222 vaccination. The source is an adult in good health.

The genes are TRBV24-1 and TRBJ2-1; no clear D. The CDR3 totals 19 residues. Germline V gives CDR1 KGHDR, CDR2 SFDVKD. Trimming removed 3 bases at V and 0 bases at J, with 20 bases between. CDR3 amino acids: CATSDPNPGPTNSYNEQFF. Written as DNA, the CDR3 is TGTGCCACCAGTGATCCAAACCCCGGGCCGACCAACTCCTACAATGAGCAGTTCTTC.

The rearrangement joins TRBV19 to TRBJ2-2; D not certain. The CDR3 sequence is 13 residues long. CDR1 is LNHDA, CDR2 SQIVND, per germline (reference sequence). The germline V and J ends were trimmed by 9 bases and 0 bases, with 8 bases remaining between them. The CDR3 region is CASRPPNTGELFF. Written as DNA, the CDR3 is TGTGCCAGCCGTCCCCCGAACACCGGGGAGCTGTTTTTT.

The V gene is TRBV6-5, the J gene TRBJ2-4; D not certain. Between the trimmed V and J ends, which lost 6 bases and 10 bases, there was a span of 16 bases. Germline V gives CDR1 MNHEY, CDR2 SVGAGI. The CDR3 covers 13 residues. The CDR3: CASSPQGLGIQYF. The CDR3 coding sequence is TGTGCCAGCAGCCCCCAAGGCCTAGGGATTCAGTACTTC.

J is TRBJ1-2 and V is TRBV28; D is perhaps TRBD1 (6 bases). Trimming took 10 bases from V and 0 from J, leaving 12 bases between them. CDR3 length: 13 amino acids. Germline values: CDR1 MDHEN, CDR2 SYDVKM. The DNA of the CDR3 is TGTGCCACTGAGGACAGCCCTAACTATGGCTACACCTTC. Encoded protein: CATEDSPNYGYTF.

In this sample, this clone turned up many times. The genes are TRBV27 and TRBJ1-6, with a tentative D call TRBD1 (5 bases). The CDR3 has 15 amino acids. CDR1 MNHEY and CDR2 SMNVEV come from the germline V gene (reference sequence). V shed 3 bases and J shed 7 bases, with 13 bases lying between them. Here the CDR3 reads CASSLGVGANSPLHF. DNA for the CDR3: TGTGCCAGCAGTTTGGGGGTAGGAGCGAATTCACCCCTCCACTTT.

This sequence joins TRBV6-5 and TRBJ1-3; D is ambiguous. The ends were cut back, 0 bases at V and 2 bases at J, with 8 bases in the middle. This CDR3 is 15 amino acids long. CDR1 is MNHEY and CDR2 is SVGAGI in the germline V gene. The CDR3 is CASSYSRQAGNTIYF. DNA of the CDR3: TGTGCCAGCAGTTACTCGAGGCAGGCTGGAAACACCATATATTTT.

The chain joins TRBV5-6 to TRBJ2-7; TRBD1 aligns across 8 bases. Losses at the gene ends were 1 base for V and 4 bases for J; bases not matched to a gene: 16. The germline CDR1 and CDR2 sequences are SGHDT and YYEEEE. This CDR3 region has 18 residues. The CDR3 coding sequence is TGTGCCAGCAGCTTGAGGGTGACAGGGGTTTCTCGAGGGTACGAGCAGTACTTC. It translates to CASSLRVTGVSRGYEQYF.